There are a few counts of the clone carrying this T cell receptor beta chain. Its specificity is not known. This entry is derived from a study of blood T cells in healthy people across ages. Findings and limits, study-wide: The percentage of naive T cells correlated strongly with TCR beta diversity.

Each of the donors had ten milliliters of peripheral blood drawn into EDTA-treated Vacutainer tubes. Per sample, a minimum of 6.5 million PBMCs were isolated. This CDR3 spans 15 amino acids. CDR1 and CDR2 (germline): SGHRS, YFSETQ. The ends were cut back, 3 bases at V and 2 bases at J, with 15 bases in the middle. Then a second PCR, running roughly 7 to 11 cycles, was carried out with a sample-barcoded 5' primer and a J-beta primer mix. Each CDR3 protein gets one entry after TCRdb re-called the 5' RACE reads with MiXCR. The sample has roughly 1,500,000 distinct CDR3 sequences, around 36% seen once. The rearrangement links TRBV5-1 to TRBJ2-7; D perhaps matches TRBD1 (7 bases). The specimen was blood. The sequence derives from a woman aged 25 to 39 in good health. The CDR3 here is CASSSGQSGAYEQYF. The CDR3 DNA sequence: TGCGCCAGCAGCTCGGGACAGTCGGGGGCCTACGAGCAGTACTTC.